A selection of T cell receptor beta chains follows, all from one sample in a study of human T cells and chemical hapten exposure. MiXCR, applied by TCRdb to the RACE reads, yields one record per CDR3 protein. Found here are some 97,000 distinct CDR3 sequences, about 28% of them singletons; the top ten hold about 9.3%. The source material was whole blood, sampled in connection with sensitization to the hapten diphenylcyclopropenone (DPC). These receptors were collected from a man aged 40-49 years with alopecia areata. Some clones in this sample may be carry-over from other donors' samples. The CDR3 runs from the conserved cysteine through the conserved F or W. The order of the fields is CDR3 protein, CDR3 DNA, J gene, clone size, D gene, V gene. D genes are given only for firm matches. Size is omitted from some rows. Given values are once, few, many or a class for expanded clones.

CDR3: CSARVPPRDYTYEQYF
DNA: TGCAGTGCTAGAGTCCCTCCCCGGGACTACACCTACGAGCAGTACTTC
J: TRBJ2-7
size: few
D: TRBD2
V: TRBV20-1

CDR3: CASRVTSRATQYF
DNA: TGTGCCAGCAGGGTGACTAGTAGGGCTACGCAGTATTTT
J: TRBJ2-3
size: NA
D: NA
V: TRBV28

CDR3: CASSQDGGNSYEQYF
DNA: TGTGCCAGCAGCCAAGATGGCGGGAACTCCTACGAGCAGTACTTC
J: TRBJ2-7
size: few
D: NA
V: TRBV3-1

CDR3: CSVVRGEGTEAFF
DNA: TGCAGCGTTGTAAGGGGCGAAGGCACTGAAGCTTTCTTT
J: TRBJ1-1
size: NA
D: NA
V: TRBV29-1

CDR3: CSGITVAGNTIYF
DNA: TGCAGCGGGATAACAGTGGCTGGAAACACCATATATTTT
J: TRBJ1-3
size: few
D: NA
V: TRBV20-1

CDR3: CASSLAGRGAFF
DNA: TGTGCCAGCAGCTTGGCGGGCCGGGGAGCTTTCTTT
J: TRBJ1-1
size: NA
D: NA
V: TRBV7-2

CDR3: CASSHPAGATYNEQFF
DNA: TGTGCCAGCAGCCACCCGGCGGGAGCTACCTACAATGAGCAGTTCTTC
J: TRBJ2-1
size: few
D: TRBD2
V: TRBV7-2

CDR3: CASSPGLAGEQFF
DNA: TGTGCCAGCAGCCCGGGACTGGCGGGTGAGCAGTTCTTC
J: TRBJ2-1
size: NA
D: NA
V: TRBV3-1

CDR3: CASSLSGRITDTQYF
DNA: TGTGCCAGCAGCCTTAGCGGGAGGATTACAGATACGCAGTATTTT
J: TRBJ2-3
size: once
D: TRBD2
V: TRBV3-1

CDR3: CASSPGLVRYEQYF
DNA: TGTGCCAGCAGTCCTGGACTAGTGAGGTACGAGCAGTACTTC
J: TRBJ2-7
size: NA
D: TRBD2
V: TRBV6-5

CDR3: CASSQAGTGGNTEAFF
DNA: TGTGCCAGCAGCCAAGCCGGGACAGGGGGCAACACTGAAGCTTTCTTT
J: TRBJ1-1
size: few
D: TRBD1
V: TRBV4-2

CDR3: CASSFDTQTREQYF
DNA: TGTGCCAGCAGCTTCGACACCCAGACTCGCGAGCAGTACTTC
J: TRBJ2-7
size: NA
D: NA
V: TRBV7-2

CDR3: CSVLATGNTEAFF
DNA: TGCAGCGTTTTAGCGACAGGGAATACTGAAGCTTTCTTT
J: TRBJ1-1
size: NA
D: TRBD1
V: TRBV29-1

CDR3: CASNTPGSTEAFF
DNA: TGTGCCAGCAATACCCCGGGGAGCACTGAAGCTTTCTTT
J: TRBJ1-1
size: few
D: NA
V: TRBV28

CDR3: CSARGDKGTGELFF
DNA: TGCAGTGCTAGAGGCGATAAGGGGACCGGGGAGCTGTTTTTT
J: TRBJ2-2
size: NA
D: NA
V: TRBV20-1

CDR3: CASSRTGELFF
DNA: TGTGCCAGCAGTCGGACCGGGGAGCTGTTTTTT
J: TRBJ2-2
size: many
D: NA
V: TRBV11-3

CDR3: CSAREGGTEAFF
DNA: TGCAGTGCTAGAGAGGGCGGCACTGAAGCTTTCTTT
J: TRBJ1-1
size: few
D: NA
V: TRBV20-1

CDR3: CASSYGQRSTDTQYF
DNA: TGCGCCAGCAGCTACGGACAGAGAAGCACAGATACGCAGTATTTT
J: TRBJ2-3
size: few
D: NA
V: TRBV5-1

CDR3: CASSPRPGTTGELFF
DNA: TGTGCCAGCAGTCCGAGGCCAGGGACGACCGGGGAGCTGTTTTTT
J: TRBJ2-2
size: few
D: NA
V: TRBV12-3/TRBV12-4

CDR3: CSARNGGTDSPLHF
DNA: TGCAGTGCTAGAAATGGGGGAACCGATTCACCCCTCCACTTT
J: TRBJ1-6
size: NA
D: NA
V: TRBV20-1

CDR3: CASSGPFTDTQYF
DNA: TGTGCCAGCAGCGGGCCTTTCACAGATACGCAGTATTTT
J: TRBJ2-3
size: many
D: NA
V: TRBV2

CDR3: CASSLDGEETQYF
DNA: TGTGCCAGCAGTTTGGACGGGGAAGAGACCCAGTACTTC
J: TRBJ2-5
size: few
D: NA
V: TRBV12-3/TRBV12-4

CDR3: CASSLPPDTQYF
DNA: TGTGCCAGCAGCCTCCCCCCGGATACGCAGTATTTT
J: TRBJ2-3
size: few
D: NA
V: TRBV7-2

CDR3: CASAREGDPYEQYF
DNA: TGTGCCAGCGCACGGGAGGGGGATCCCTACGAGCAGTACTTC
J: TRBJ2-7
size: NA
D: TRBD2
V: TRBV28

CDR3: CASSQSIVASPNEQFF
DNA: TGTGCCAGCAGCCAGTCAATAGTAGCTAGCCCCAATGAGCAGTTCTTC
J: TRBJ2-1
size: few
D: NA
V: TRBV3-1